The T cell receptor beta chain under discussion was sequenced for a study of technical replicates of blood from a handful of donors. Data came from immunoSEQ multiplex PCR; TCRdb stores just in-frame clones and leaves some out. The top ten hold around 0.3% of the sample, which has more than 90,000 clones, around 95% seen once. The TCR comes from a human donor in good health. The sequencing sample was made of T cells isolated from PBMCs.

The CDR3 DNA sequence: TGTGCCAGCAGCTTTAGGAAGGGGGAGGGGGGCACTGAAGCTTTCTTT. Its protein product is CASSFRKGEGGTEAFF. This chain links TRBV7-2 with TRBJ1-1; D possibly corresponds to TRBD1 (6 bases). CDR1 is SGHTA and CDR2 is FQGNSA in the germline V gene. Between the trimmed V and J ends, which lost 3 bases and 4 bases, there was a span of 18 bases. The CDR3 runs to 16 residues.